These T cell receptor beta chains were read from a single sample in a study of CD8+ T cells in alopecia areata. Data came from immunoSEQ multiplex PCR; TCRdb stores just in-frame clones and leaves some out. In the table there are around 120,000 clones, roughly two thirds of which are singletons. Sequencing used CD4+ T cells sorted from blood. The receptors come from a human donor in good health. Both conserved end residues are part of each CDR3. Fields, in order: V gene, CDR3 length, J gene, clone size, D gene, CDR3 protein, CDR3 DNA. D genes are given only for firm matches. A row's size may be missing; if present it is once, few, many or a size class.

V: TRBV6-1; length: 15; J: TRBJ2-1; size: NA; D: TRBD2; CDR3: CASRTLAGPENEQFF; DNA: TGTGCCAGCAGAACCTTAGCGGGGCCGGAGAATGAGCAGTTCTTC
V: TRBV9; length: 15; J: TRBJ2-2; size: NA; D: NA; CDR3: CASSVDLTNTGELFF; DNA: TGTGCCAGCAGCGTAGATCTGACAAACACCGGGGAGCTGTTTTTT
V: TRBV29-1; length: 11; J: TRBJ2-5; size: few; D: NA; CDR3: CSVESGETQYF; DNA: TGCAGCGTTGAATCCGGGGAGACCCAGTACTTC
V: TRBV5-1; length: 15; J: TRBJ1-2; size: NA; D: TRBD1; CDR3: CASSTGDSRNYGYTF; DNA: TGCGCCAGCAGCACCGGGGACAGCAGGAACTATGGCTACACCTTC
V: TRBV9; length: 14; J: TRBJ2-1; size: NA; D: TRBD1; CDR3: CASSAVGTDNEQFF; DNA: TGTGCCAGCAGCGCCGTTGGGACAGACAATGAGCAGTTCTTC
V: TRBV2; length: 15; J: TRBJ1-2; size: NA; D: NA; CDR3: CASSEERQSISDYTF; DNA: TGTGCCAGCAGTGAGGAAAGACAGTCTATTAGTGACTACACCTTC
V: TRBV29-1; length: 13; J: TRBJ1-2; size: few; D: TRBD1; CDR3: CSVVWAGGYGYTF; DNA: TGCAGCGTTGTGTGGGCAGGGGGCTATGGCTACACCTTC
V: TRBV7-3; length: 13; J: TRBJ1-1; size: NA; D: NA; CDR3: CASSLTKGFEAFF; DNA: TGTGCCAGCAGCTTAACGAAGGGCTTTGAAGCTTTCTTT
V: TRBV29-1; length: 14; J: TRBJ1-1; size: NA; D: TRBD1; CDR3: CSAGGSMGNTEAFF; DNA: TGCAGCGCAGGGGGTTCGATGGGGAACACTGAAGCTTTCTTT
V: TRBV4-1; length: 13; J: TRBJ2-5; size: few; D: NA; CDR3: CASSQDPTLTQYF; DNA: TGCGCCAGCAGCCAAGATCCGACTCTCACCCAGTACTTC
V: TRBV5-1; length: 15; J: TRBJ2-2; size: NA; D: TRBD1; CDR3: CASSLDRGNTGELFF; DNA: TGCGCCAGCAGCTTGGACAGGGGAAACACCGGGGAGCTGTTTTTT
V: TRBV6-5; length: 13; J: TRBJ1-1; size: NA; D: NA; CDR3: CASSWTANTEAFF; DNA: TGTGCCAGCAGTTGGACAGCAAACACTGAAGCTTTCTTT
V: TRBV4-1; length: 15; J: TRBJ1-6; size: NA; D: NA; CDR3: CASSLDRRVSSPLHF; DNA: TGCGCCAGCAGCCTCGACAGGCGAGTGAGTTCACCCCTCCACTTT
V: TRBV10-1; length: 14; J: TRBJ1-6; size: NA; D: TRBD1; CDR3: CASSGTGENSPLHF; DNA: TGCGCCAGCTCCGGGACAGGAGAAAATTCACCCCTCCACTTT
V: TRBV29-1; length: 15; J: TRBJ1-2; size: NA; D: TRBD1; CDR3: CSVGRAYRGASGYTF; DNA: TGCAGCGTTGGTAGAGCGTACAGGGGAGCATCTGGCTACACCTTC
V: TRBV15; length: 13; J: TRBJ2-7; size: NA; D: NA; CDR3: CATSRKERDEQYF; DNA: TGTGCCACCAGCAGAAAGGAGCGGGACGAGCAGTACTTC
V: TRBV30; length: 15; J: TRBJ1-5; size: NA; D: NA; CDR3: CAWRRDTASNQPQHF; DNA: TGTGCCTGGAGGAGGGACACGGCAAGCAATCAGCCCCAGCATTTT
V: TRBV5-6; length: 16; J: TRBJ1-5; size: NA; D: TRBD1; CDR3: CASSLGTGVSNQPQHF; DNA: TGTGCCAGCAGCTTGGGGACAGGGGTGAGCAATCAGCCCCAGCATTTT
V: TRBV29-1; length: 15; J: TRBJ1-2; size: NA; D: TRBD1; CDR3: CSVEDSWDRGYGYTF; DNA: TGCAGCGTTGAAGATTCATGGGACAGGGGATATGGCTACACCTTC
V: TRBV5-1; length: 13; J: TRBJ1-1; size: NA; D: TRBD1; CDR3: CASSPGTGPEAFF; DNA: TGCGCCAGCAGCCCCGGGACAGGGCCTGAAGCTTTCTTT
V: TRBV2; length: 14; J: TRBJ1-1; size: NA; D: TRBD1; CDR3: CASGGQGVNTEAFF; DNA: TGTGCCAGCGGGGGACAGGGGGTGAACACTGAAGCTTTCTTT
V: TRBV4-1; length: 16; J: TRBJ1-2; size: NA; D: NA; CDR3: CASSQAEGHLAYGYTF; DNA: TGCGCCAGCAGCCAAGCCGAAGGACACCTCGCTTATGGCTACACCTTC
V: TRBV11-2; length: 14; J: TRBJ2-2; size: NA; D: NA; CDR3: CASSLGLPPGELFF; DNA: TGTGCCAGCAGCCTAGGACTGCCCCCCGGGGAGCTGTTTTTT
V: TRBV19; length: 14; J: TRBJ2-7; size: NA; D: TRBD1; CDR3: CASSTGQGAYEQYF; DNA: TGTGCCAGTAGTACCGGACAGGGGGCTTACGAGCAGTACTTC
V: TRBV5-1; length: 12; J: TRBJ2-5; size: few; D: NA; CDR3: CASSLVEETQYF; DNA: TGCGCCAGCAGCTTGGTAGAAGAGACCCAGTACTTC
V: TRBV27; length: 13; J: TRBJ1-1; size: few; D: NA; CDR3: CASSFTGNTEAFF; DNA: TGTGCCAGCAGTTTCACTGGGAACACTGAAGCTTTCTTT
V: TRBV4-1; length: 14; J: TRBJ2-2; size: NA; D: NA; CDR3: CASSQKENTGELFF; DNA: TGCGCCAGCAGCCAGAAGGAGAACACCGGGGAGCTGTTTTTT
V: TRBV5-4; length: 14; J: TRBJ1-2; size: NA; D: NA; CDR3: CASFLGGANYGYTF; DNA: TGTGCCAGCTTTCTGGGGGGCGCCAACTATGGCTACACCTTC
V: TRBV7-8; length: 14; J: TRBJ1-1; size: NA; D: NA; CDR3: CASSRGALNTEAFF; DNA: TGTGCCAGCAGCCGAGGGGCCTTGAACACTGAAGCTTTCTTT
V: TRBV7-3; length: 17; J: TRBJ2-3; size: few; D: TRBD1; CDR3: CASSLGTGILGTDTQYF; DNA: TGTGCCAGCAGCTTAGGGACAGGGATATTGGGCACAGATACGCAGTATTTT
V: TRBV2; length: 17; J: TRBJ2-6; size: NA; D: TRBD1; CDR3: CASSERQGAAGANVLTF; DNA: TGTGCCAGCAGTGAGCGACAGGGGGCAGCTGGGGCCAACGTCCTGACTTTC
V: TRBV7-9; length: 15; J: TRBJ2-3; size: NA; D: NA; CDR3: CASSPGLGIRNTQYF; DNA: TGTGCCAGCAGCCCGGGACTCGGGATTCGGAATACGCAGTATTTT
V: TRBV2; length: 12; J: TRBJ1-5; size: NA; D: NA; CDR3: CASTGTGQPQHF; DNA: TGTGCCAGCACCGGGACCGGGCAGCCCCAGCATTTT
V: TRBV9; length: 15; J: TRBJ2-5; size: NA; D: TRBD2; CDR3: CASSVGDSGGVTQYF; DNA: TGTGCCAGCAGCGTAGGGGATAGCGGGGGTGTGACCCAGTACTTC
V: TRBV27; length: 16; J: TRBJ2-7; size: NA; D: TRBD2; CDR3: CASSWLLAGTLREQYF; DNA: TGTGCCAGCAGTTGGCTGTTAGCGGGGACCCTACGAGAGCAGTACTTC
V: TRBV29-1; length: 12; J: TRBJ2-5; size: NA; D: TRBD1; CDR3: CSDMGQQETQYF; DNA: TGCAGCGACATGGGACAGCAAGAGACCCAGTACTTC
V: TRBV4-1; length: 14; J: TRBJ2-5; size: few; D: NA; CDR3: CASSQDVRRETQYF; DNA: TGCGCCAGCAGCCAAGATGTCAGGAGGGAGACCCAGTACTTC
V: TRBV10-3; length: 12; J: TRBJ2-3; size: NA; D: NA; CDR3: CAISDNADTQYF; DNA: TGTGCCATCAGTGATAACGCAGATACGCAGTATTTT
V: TRBV4-1; length: 14; J: TRBJ1-2; size: NA; D: NA; CDR3: CASSHTMLTDGYTF; DNA: TGCGCCAGCAGCCACACAATGCTAACCGATGGCTACACCTTC
V: TRBV2; length: 16; J: TRBJ1-5; size: few; D: TRBD1; CDR3: CASRPPGQGSNQPQHF; DNA: TGTGCCAGCAGACCCCCGGGACAGGGTAGCAATCAGCCCCAGCATTTT
V: TRBV15; length: 16; J: TRBJ2-1; size: few; D: TRBD2; CDR3: CATSRKGGGKYNEQFF; DNA: TGTGCCACCAGCAGGAAGGGCGGGGGAAAGTACAATGAGCAGTTCTTC
V: TRBV10-3; length: 13; J: TRBJ2-1; size: few; D: NA; CDR3: CAISVSGYNEQFF; DNA: TGTGCCATCAGTGTATCGGGGTACAATGAGCAGTTCTTC
V: TRBV2; length: 14; J: TRBJ2-3; size: NA; D: NA; CDR3: CASSDGRGADTQYF; DNA: TGTGCCAGCAGTGATGGCCGGGGTGCGGATACGCAGTATTTT
V: TRBV6-1; length: 11; J: TRBJ2-7; size: NA; D: NA; CDR3: CASSELYQQYF; DNA: TGTGCCAGCAGCGAACTCTATCAGCAGTACTTC
V: TRBV29-1; length: 12; J: TRBJ1-4; size: NA; D: NA; CDR3: CSVSWANEKLFF; DNA: TGCAGCGTGTCATGGGCTAATGAAAAACTGTTTTTT
V: TRBV28; length: 12; J: TRBJ1-6; size: NA; D: NA; CDR3: CASSILNSPLHF; DNA: TGTGCCAGCAGTATCCTTAATTCACCCCTCCACTTT
V: TRBV2; length: 16; J: TRBJ2-3; size: few; D: NA; CDR3: CASTPEGGSPSDTQYF; DNA: TGTGCCAGCACCCCCGAGGGAGGATCCCCGAGCGATACGCAGTATTTT
V: TRBV2; length: 13; J: TRBJ2-5; size: once; D: NA; CDR3: CASSENGRPYLDF; DNA: TGTGCCAGCAGTGAGAACGGGAGACCTTACCTGGACTTC
V: TRBV7-2; length: 16; J: TRBJ2-3; size: NA; D: TRBD2; CDR3: CASSYPGTSGGDTQYF; DNA: TGTGCCAGCAGCTACCCCGGGACTAGCGGGGGCGATACGCAGTATTTT
V: TRBV5-1; length: 15; J: TRBJ2-1; size: NA; D: TRBD2; CDR3: CASSLGGSSYNEQFF; DNA: TGCGCCAGCAGCTTGGGCGGGAGCTCCTACAATGAGCAGTTCTTC
V: TRBV6-5; length: 16; J: TRBJ2-2; size: few; D: NA; CDR3: CASSYSGSANTGELFF; DNA: TGTGCCAGCAGTTACTCGGGCAGCGCGAACACCGGGGAGCTGTTTTTT
V: TRBV7-2; length: 15; J: TRBJ2-3; size: NA; D: NA; CDR3: CASSFPTSFTDTQYF; DNA: TGTGCCAGCAGCTTCCCGACTAGTTTCACAGATACGCAGTATTTT
V: TRBV28; length: 12; J: TRBJ1-6; size: NA; D: TRBD1; CDR3: CASRRGQGALHF; DNA: TGTGCCAGCAGGCGGGGACAGGGGGCCCTCCACTTT
V: TRBV11-2; length: 15; J: TRBJ1-1; size: NA; D: NA; CDR3: CASSSPRRENTEAFF; DNA: TGTGCCAGCAGCTCCCCCCGTAGGGAGAACACTGAAGCTTTCTTT
V: TRBV29-1; length: 14; J: TRBJ2-3; size: NA; D: NA; CDR3: CSVHFQEFTDTQYF; DNA: TGCAGCGTTCACTTTCAGGAGTTTACAGATACGCAGTATTTT
V: TRBV30; length: 19; J: TRBJ1-1; size: NA; D: TRBD1; CDR3: CAWSSPRTGALLIRSEAFF; DNA: TGTGCCTGGAGTTCTCCCCGGACAGGAGCACTATTGATACGGAGCGAAGCTTTCTTT
V: TRBV7-7; length: 14; J: TRBJ2-7; size: NA; D: NA; CDR3: CASSPGSVSYEQYF; DNA: TGTGCCAGCAGCCCGGGGTCGGTTTCCTACGAGCAGTACTTC